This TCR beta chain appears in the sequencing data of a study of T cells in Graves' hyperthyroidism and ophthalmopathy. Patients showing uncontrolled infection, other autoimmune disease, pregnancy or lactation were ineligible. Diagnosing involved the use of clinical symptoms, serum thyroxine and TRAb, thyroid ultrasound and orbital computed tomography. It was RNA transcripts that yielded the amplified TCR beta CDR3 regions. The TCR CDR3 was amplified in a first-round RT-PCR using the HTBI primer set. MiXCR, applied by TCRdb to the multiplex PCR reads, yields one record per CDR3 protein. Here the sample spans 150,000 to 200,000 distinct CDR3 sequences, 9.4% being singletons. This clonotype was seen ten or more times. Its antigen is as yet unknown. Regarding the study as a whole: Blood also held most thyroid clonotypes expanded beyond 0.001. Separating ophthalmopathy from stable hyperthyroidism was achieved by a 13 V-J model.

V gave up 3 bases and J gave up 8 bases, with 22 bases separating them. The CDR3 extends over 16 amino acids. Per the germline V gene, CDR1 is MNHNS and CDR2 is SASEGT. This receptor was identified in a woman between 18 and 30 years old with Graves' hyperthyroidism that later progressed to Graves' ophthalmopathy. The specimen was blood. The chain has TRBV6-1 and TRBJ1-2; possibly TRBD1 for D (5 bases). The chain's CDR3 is CASSDPIGTGGRGYTF. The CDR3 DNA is TGTGCCAGCAGTGACCCGATAGGGACCGGAGGGAGAGGCTACACCTTC.